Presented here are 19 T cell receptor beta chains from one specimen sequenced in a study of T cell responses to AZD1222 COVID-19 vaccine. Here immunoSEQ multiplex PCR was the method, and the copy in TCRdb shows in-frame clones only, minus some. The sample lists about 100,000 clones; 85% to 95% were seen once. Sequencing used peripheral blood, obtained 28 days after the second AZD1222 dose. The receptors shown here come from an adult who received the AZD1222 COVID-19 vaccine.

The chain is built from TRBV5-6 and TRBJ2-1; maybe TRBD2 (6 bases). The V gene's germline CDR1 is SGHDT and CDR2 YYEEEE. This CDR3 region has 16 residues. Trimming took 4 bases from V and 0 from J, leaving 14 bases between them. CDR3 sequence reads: CASSPRTTSSYNEQFF. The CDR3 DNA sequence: TGTGCCAGCAGCCCAAGGACGACTAGCTCCTACAATGAGCAGTTCTTC.

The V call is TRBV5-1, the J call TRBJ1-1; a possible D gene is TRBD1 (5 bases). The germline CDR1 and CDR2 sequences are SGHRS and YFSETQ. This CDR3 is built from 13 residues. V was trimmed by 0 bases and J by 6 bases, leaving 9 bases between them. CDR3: CASSLGQSPEAFF. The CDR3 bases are TGCGCCAGCAGCTTGGGACAGTCCCCTGAAGCTTTCTTT.

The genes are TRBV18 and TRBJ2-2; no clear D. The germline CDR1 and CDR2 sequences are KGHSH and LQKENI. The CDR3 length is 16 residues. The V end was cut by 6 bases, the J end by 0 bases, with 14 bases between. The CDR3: CASSTIHGTNTGELFF. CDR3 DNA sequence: TGTGCCAGCTCGACCATACATGGTACGAACACCGGGGAGCTGTTTTTT.

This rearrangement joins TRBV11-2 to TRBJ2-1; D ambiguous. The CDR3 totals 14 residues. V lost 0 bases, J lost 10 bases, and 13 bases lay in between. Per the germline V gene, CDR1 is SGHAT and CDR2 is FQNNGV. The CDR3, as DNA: TGTGCCAGCAGCTTAGATCTGGTAGTTGGCGAGCAGTTCTTC. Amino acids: CASSLDLVVGEQFF.

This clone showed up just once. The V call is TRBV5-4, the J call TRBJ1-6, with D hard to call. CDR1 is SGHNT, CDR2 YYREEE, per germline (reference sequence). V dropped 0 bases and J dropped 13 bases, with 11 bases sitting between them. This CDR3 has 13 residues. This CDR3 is CASSLAVGRPLHF. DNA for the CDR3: TGTGCCAGCAGCTTGGCCGTAGGGAGGCCCCTCCACTTT.

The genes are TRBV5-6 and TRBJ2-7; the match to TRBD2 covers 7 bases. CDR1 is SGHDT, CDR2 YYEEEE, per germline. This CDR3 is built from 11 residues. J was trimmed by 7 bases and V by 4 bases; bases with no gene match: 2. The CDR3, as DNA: TGTGCCAGCAGCGTTAGCGGGGAGCAGTACTTC. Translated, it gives CASSVSGEQYF. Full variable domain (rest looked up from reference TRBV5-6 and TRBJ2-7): DAGVTQSPTHLIKTRGQQVTLRCSPKSGHDTVSWYQQALGQGPQFIFQYYEEEERQRGNFPDRFSGHQFPNYSSELNVNALLLGDSALYLCASSVSGEQYFGPGTRLTVT.

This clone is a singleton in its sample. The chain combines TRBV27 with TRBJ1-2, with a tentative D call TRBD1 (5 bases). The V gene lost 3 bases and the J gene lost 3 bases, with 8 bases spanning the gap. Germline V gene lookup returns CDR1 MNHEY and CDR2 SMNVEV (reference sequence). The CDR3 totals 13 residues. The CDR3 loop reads CASSFDSYYGYTF. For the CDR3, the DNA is TGTGCCAGCAGTTTCGACAGTTACTATGGCTACACCTTC.

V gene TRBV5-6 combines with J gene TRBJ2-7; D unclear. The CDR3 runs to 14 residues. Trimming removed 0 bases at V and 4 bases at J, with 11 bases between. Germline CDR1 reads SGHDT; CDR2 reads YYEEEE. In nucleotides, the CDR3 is TGTGCCAGCAGCTTGGTACTCAAAGGTTACGAGCAGTACTTC. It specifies CASSLVLKGYEQYF.

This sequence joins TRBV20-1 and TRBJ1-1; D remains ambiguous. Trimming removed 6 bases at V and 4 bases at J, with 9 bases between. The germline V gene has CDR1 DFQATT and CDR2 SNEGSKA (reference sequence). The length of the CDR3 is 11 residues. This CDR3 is CSAPRGTEAFF. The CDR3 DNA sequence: TGCAGTGCCCCACGGGGCACTGAAGCTTTCTTT.

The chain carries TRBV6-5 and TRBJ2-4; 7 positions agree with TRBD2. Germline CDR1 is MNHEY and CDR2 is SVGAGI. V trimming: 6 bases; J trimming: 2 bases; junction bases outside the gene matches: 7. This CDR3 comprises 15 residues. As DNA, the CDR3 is TGTGCCAGCAGACCTCGGGGGGTCCCCAAAAACATTCAGTACTTC. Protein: CASRPRGVPKNIQYF.

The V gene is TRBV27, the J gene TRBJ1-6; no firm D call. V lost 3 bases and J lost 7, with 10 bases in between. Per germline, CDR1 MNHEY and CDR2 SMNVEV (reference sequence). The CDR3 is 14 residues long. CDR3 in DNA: TGTGCCAGCAGTTTCCAGATCGGGAATTCACCCCTCCACTTT. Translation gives CASSFQIGNSPLHF.

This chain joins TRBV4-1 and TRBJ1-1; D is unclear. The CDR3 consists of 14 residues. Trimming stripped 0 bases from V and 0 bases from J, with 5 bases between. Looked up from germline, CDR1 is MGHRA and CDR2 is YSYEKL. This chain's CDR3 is CASSQEGMNTEAFF. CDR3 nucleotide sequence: TGCGCCAGCAGCCAAGAAGGGATGAACACTGAAGCTTTCTTT.

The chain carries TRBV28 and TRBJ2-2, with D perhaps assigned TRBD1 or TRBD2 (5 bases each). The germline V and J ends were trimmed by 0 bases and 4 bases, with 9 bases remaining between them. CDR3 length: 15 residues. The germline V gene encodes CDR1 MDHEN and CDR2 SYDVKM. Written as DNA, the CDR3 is TGTGCCAGCAGTTTATGGGGGACGATCACCGGGGAGCTGTTTTTT. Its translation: CASSLWGTITGELFF.

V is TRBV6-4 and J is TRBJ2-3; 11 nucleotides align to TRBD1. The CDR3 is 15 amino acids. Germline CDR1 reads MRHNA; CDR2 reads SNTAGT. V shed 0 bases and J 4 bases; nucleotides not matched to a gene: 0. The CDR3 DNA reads TGTGCCAGCAGTGACTCGGGACAGGGGGCAGATACGCAGTATTTT. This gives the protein CASSDSGQGADTQYF.

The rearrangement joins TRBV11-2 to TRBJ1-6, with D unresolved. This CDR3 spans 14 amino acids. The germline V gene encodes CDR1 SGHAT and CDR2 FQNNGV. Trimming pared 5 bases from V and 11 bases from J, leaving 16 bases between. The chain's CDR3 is CASSPPAIRAPLHF. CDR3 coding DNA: TGTGCCAGCAGCCCACCTGCGATAAGGGCACCCCTCCACTTT. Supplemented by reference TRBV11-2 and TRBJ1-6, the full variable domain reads EAGVAQSPRYKIIEKRQSVAFWCNPISGHATLYWYQQILGQGPKLLIQFQNNGVVDDSQLPKDRFSAERLKGVDSTLKIQPAKLEDSAVYLCASSPPAIRAPLHFGNGTRLTVT.

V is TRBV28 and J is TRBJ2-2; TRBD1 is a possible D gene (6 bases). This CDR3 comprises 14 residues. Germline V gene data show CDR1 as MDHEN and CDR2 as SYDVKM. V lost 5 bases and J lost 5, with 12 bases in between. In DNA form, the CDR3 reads TGTGCCAGCAGTCCTCACAGGGAGACCGGGGAGCTGTTTTTT. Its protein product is CASSPHRETGELFF.

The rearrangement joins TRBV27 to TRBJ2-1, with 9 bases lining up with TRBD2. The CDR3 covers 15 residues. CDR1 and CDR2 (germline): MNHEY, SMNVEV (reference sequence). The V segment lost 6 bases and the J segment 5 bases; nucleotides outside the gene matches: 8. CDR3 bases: TGTGCCAGCAGGCGACTAGCGGAAAGAAACAATGAGCAGTTCTTC. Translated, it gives CASRRLAERNNEQFF.

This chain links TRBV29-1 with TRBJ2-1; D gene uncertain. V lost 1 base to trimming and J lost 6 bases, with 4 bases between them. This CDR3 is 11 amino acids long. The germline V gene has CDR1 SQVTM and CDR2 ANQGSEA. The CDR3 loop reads CSVEGSNEQFF. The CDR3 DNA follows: TGCAGCGTTGAAGGGAGCAATGAGCAGTTCTTC.

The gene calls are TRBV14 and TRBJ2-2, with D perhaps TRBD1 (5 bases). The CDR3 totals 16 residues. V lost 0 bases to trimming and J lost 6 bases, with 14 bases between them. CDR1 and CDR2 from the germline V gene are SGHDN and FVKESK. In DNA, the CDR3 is TGTGCCAGCAGCCAAGACGCCCCAGGGTTCTCCGGGGAGCTGTTTTTT. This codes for CASSQDAPGFSGELFF.